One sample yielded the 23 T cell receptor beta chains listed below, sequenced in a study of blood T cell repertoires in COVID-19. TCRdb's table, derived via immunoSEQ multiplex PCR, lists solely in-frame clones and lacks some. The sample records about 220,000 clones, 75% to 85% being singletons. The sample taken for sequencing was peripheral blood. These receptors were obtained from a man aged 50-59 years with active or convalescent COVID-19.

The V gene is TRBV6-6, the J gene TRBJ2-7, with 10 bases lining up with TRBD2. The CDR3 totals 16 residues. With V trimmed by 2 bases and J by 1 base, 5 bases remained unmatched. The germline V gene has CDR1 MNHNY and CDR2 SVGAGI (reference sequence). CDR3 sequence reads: CASSYPEREGSYEQYF. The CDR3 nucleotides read TGTGCCAGCAGTTACCCAGAGCGGGAGGGTTCCTACGAGCAGTACTTC.

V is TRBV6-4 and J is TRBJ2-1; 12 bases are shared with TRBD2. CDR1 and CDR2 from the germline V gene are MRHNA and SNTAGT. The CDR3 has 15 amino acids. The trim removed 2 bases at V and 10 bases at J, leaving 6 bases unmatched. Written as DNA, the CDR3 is TGTGCCAGCAGTGACCGACTAGCGGGGGTCGGGGAGCAGTTCTTC. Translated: CASSDRLAGVGEQFF.

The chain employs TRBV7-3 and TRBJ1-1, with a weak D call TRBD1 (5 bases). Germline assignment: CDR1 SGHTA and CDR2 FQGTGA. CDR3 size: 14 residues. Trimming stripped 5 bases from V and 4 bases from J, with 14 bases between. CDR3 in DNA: TGTGCCAGCAGCCCTCGACCGGGGGGCACTGAAGCTTTCTTT. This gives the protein CASSPRPGGTEAFF.

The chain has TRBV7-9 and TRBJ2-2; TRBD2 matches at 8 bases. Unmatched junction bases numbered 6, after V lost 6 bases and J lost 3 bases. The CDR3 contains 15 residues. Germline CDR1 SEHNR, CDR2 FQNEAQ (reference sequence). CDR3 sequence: CASSPGLGDTGELFF. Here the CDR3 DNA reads TGTGCCAGCAGTCCGGGACTAGGGGACACCGGGGAGCTGTTTTTT.

The CDR3 DNA is TGTGCCAGCAGCTCCACGCGGAACATCCGGGGGTGGCACACAGATACGCAGTATTTT. Protein product: CASSSTRNIRGWHTDTQYF. The chain couples TRBV7-9 to TRBJ2-3; TRBD2 might be the D (6 bases). CDR3 length equals 19 residues. Germline V lookup: CDR1 SEHNR, CDR2 FQNEAQ (reference sequence). V lost 4 bases to trimming and J lost 2 bases, with 25 bases between them. Together with reference TRBV7-9 and TRBJ2-3, the CDR3 gives the full variable domain: DTGVSQNPRHKITKRGQNVTFRCDPISEHNRLYWYRQTLGQGPEFLTYFQNEAQLEKSRLLSDRFSAERPKGSFSTLEIQRTEQGDSAMYLCASSSTRNIRGWHTDTQYFGPGTRLTVL.

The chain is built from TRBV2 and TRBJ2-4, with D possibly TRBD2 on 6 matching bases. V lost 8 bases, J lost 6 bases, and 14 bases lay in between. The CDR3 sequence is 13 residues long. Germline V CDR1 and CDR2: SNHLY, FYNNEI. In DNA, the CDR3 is TGTGCCAGCCTAGGAGGGCCCCCAAACATTCAGTACTTC. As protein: CASLGGPPNIQYF.

DNA for the CDR3: TGCGCCAGCAGCCTACACCGGGACAGGGCTTACTACGAGCAGTACGTC. Translating it yields CASSLHRDRAYYEQYV. The V gene is TRBV4-3, the J gene TRBJ2-7, with 9 positions matching TRBD1. Germline CDR1 and CDR2: LGHNA and YSLEER. The CDR3 consists of 16 residues. J was trimmed by 3 bases and V by 4 bases; bases with no gene match: 10.

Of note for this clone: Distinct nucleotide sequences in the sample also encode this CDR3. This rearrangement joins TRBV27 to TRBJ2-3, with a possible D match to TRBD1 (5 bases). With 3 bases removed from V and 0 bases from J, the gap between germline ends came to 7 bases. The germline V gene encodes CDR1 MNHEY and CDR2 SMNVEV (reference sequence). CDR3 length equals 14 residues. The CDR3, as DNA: TGTGCCAGCAGTTTGGCAGGGAGCACAGATACGCAGTATTTT. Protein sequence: CASSLAGSTDTQYF.

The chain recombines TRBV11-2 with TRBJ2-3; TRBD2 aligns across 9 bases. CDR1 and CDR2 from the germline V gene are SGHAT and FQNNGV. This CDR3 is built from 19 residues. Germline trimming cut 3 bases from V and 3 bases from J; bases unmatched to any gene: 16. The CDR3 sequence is CASSFYPSGSGSPTDTQYF. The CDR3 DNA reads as TGTGCCAGCAGCTTTTACCCATCAGGTAGCGGGAGTCCGACAGATACGCAGTATTTT.

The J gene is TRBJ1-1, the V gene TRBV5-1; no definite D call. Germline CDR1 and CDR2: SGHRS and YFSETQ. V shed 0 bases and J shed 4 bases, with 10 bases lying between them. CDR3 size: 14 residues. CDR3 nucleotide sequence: TGCGCCAGCAGCTTGGCCGGTCAAAGCACTGAAGCTTTCTTT. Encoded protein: CASSLAGQSTEAFF. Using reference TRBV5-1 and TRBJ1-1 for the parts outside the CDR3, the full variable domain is KAGVTQTPRYLIKTRGQQVTLSCSPISGHRSVSWYQQTPGQGLQFLFEYFSETQRNKGNFPGRFSGRQFSNSRSEMNVSTLELGDSALYLCASSLAGQSTEAFFGQGTRLTVV.

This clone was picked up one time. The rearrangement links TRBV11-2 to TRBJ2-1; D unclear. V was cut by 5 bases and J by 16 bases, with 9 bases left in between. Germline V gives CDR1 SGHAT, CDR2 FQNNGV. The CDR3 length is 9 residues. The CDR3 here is CASSPPLFF. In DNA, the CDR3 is TGTGCCAGCAGCCCCCCCCTCTTCTTC.

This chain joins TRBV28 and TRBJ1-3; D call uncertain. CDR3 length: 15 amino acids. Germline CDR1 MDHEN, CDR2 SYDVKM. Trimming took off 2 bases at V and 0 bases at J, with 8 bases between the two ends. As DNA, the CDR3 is TGTGCCAGCAGTTTAATCACAAACTCTGGAAACACCATATATTTT. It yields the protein CASSLITNSGNTIYF. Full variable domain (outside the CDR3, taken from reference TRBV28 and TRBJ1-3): DVKVTQSSRYLVKRTGEKVFLECVQDMDHENMFWYRQDPGLGLRLIYFSYDVKMKEKGDIPEGYSVSREKKERFSLILESASTNQTSMYLCASSLITNSGNTIYFGEGSWLTVV.

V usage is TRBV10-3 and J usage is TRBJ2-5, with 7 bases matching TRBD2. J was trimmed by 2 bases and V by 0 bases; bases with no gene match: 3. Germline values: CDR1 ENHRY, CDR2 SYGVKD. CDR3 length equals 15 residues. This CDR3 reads CAISESGLVQETQYF. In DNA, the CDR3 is TGTGCCATCAGTGAGTCTGGACTAGTTCAAGAGACCCAGTACTTC.

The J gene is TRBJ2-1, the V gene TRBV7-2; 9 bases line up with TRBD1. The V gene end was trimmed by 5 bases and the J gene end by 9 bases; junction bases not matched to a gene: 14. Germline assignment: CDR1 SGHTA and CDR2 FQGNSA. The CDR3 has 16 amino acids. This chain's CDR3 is CASSLGGQGILGEQFF. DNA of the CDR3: TGTGCCAGCAGCCTGGGGGGACAGGGCATATTAGGTGAGCAGTTCTTC. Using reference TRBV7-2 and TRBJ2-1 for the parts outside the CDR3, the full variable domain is GAGVSQSPSNKVTEKGKDVELRCDPISGHTALYWYRQSLGQGLEFLIYFQGNSAPDKSGLPSDRFSAERTGGSVSTLTIQRTQQEDSAVYLCASSLGGQGILGEQFFGPGTRLTVL.

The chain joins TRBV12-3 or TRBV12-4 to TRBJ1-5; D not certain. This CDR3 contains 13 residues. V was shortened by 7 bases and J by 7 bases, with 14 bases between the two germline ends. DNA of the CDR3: TGTGCCAGCACCAAGGCCGCAGGACAGCCCCAGCATTTT. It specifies CASTKAAGQPQHF.

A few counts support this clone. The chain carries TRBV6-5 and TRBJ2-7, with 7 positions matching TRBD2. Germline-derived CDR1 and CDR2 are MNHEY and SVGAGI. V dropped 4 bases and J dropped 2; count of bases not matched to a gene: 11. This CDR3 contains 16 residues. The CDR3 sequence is CASSSQAGVPAYEQYV. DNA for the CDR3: TGTGCCAGCAGTTCCCAGGCGGGGGTTCCCGCCTACGAGCAGTACGTC.

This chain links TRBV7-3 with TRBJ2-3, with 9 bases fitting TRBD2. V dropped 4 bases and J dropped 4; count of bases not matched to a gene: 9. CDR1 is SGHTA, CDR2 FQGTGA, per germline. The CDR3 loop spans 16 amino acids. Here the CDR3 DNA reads TGTGCCAGCAGCTCTAATCCCAGACTAGCGGCAGATACGCAGTATTTT. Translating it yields CASSSNPRLAADTQYF.

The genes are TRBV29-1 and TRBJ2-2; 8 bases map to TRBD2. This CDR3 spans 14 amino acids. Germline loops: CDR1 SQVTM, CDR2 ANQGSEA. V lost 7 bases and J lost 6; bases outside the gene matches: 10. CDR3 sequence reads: CSAAKRELAGELFF. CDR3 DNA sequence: TGCAGCGCCGCTAAGCGGGAGCTCGCCGGGGAGCTGTTTTTT.

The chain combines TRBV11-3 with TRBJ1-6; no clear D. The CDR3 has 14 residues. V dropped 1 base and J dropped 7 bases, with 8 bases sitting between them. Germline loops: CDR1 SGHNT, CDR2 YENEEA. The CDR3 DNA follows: TGTGCCAGCAGCTTAGGAGGGCCAAATTCACCCCTCCACTTT. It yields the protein CASSLGGPNSPLHF.

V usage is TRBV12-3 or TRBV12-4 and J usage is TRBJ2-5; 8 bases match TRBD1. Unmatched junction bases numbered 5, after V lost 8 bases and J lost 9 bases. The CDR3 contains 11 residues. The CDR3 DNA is TGTGCCAGCGGCCAGGGGGCATCCCAGTACTTC. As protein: CASGQGASQYF.

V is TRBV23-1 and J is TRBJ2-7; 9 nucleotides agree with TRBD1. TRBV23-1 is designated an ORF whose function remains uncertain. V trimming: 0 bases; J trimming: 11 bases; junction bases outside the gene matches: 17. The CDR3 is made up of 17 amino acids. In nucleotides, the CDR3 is TGCGCCAGCAGTCAATCTAGGAATGGCCCTGGACAGGGGACGAAGTACTTC. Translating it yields CASSQSRNGPGQGTKYF.

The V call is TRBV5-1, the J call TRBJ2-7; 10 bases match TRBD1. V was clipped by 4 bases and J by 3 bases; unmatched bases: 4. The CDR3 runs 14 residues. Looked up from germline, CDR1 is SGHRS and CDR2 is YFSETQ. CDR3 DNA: TGCGCCAGCAGCCCCGGGACAGGGGTCTACGAGCAGTACTTC. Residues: CASSPGTGVYEQYF.

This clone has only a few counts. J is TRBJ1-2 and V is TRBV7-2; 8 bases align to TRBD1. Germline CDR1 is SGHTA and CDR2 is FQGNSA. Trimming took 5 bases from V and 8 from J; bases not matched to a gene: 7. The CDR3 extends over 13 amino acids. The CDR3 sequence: CASSPGQGEGYTF. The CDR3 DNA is TGTGCCAGCAGCCCAGGACAGGGAGAGGGCTACACCTTC.